This T cell receptor beta chain stems from a study of T cells in Graves' hyperthyroidism and ophthalmopathy. This CDR3 comprises 13 residues. Per the germline V gene, CDR1 is SQVTM and CDR2 is ANQGSEA. The germline V and J ends were trimmed by 4 bases and 3 bases, with 10 bases remaining between them. Amplified TCR beta CDR3 regions derived from RNA transcripts. An initial round of RT-PCR targeting the TCR CDR3 relied on the HTBI primer set. TCRdb recomputed calls from the multiplex PCR reads with MiXCR, one row per CDR3 protein. The data show roughly 240,000 distinct CDR3 sequences, with around 24% seen just once and about a third held by the top ten. This clonotype occurred once.

The chain links TRBV29-1 to TRBJ1-5; possible D gene TRBD1, 5 bases. Sequencing was performed on blood. The receptor comes from a woman aged 40-49 years with Graves' ophthalmopathy. The DNA of the CDR3 is TGCAGCGTTGTAGAGGGGTACAATCAGCCCCAGCATTTT. As protein: CSVVEGYNQPQHF. The entire variable domain, with the rest obtained from reference TRBV29-1 and TRBJ1-5, is as follows: SAVISQKPSRDICQRGTSLTIQCQVDSQVTMMFWYRQQPGQSLTLIATANQGSEATYESGFVIDKFPISRPNLTFSTLTVSNMSPEDSSIYLCSVVEGYNQPQHFGDGTRLSIL.